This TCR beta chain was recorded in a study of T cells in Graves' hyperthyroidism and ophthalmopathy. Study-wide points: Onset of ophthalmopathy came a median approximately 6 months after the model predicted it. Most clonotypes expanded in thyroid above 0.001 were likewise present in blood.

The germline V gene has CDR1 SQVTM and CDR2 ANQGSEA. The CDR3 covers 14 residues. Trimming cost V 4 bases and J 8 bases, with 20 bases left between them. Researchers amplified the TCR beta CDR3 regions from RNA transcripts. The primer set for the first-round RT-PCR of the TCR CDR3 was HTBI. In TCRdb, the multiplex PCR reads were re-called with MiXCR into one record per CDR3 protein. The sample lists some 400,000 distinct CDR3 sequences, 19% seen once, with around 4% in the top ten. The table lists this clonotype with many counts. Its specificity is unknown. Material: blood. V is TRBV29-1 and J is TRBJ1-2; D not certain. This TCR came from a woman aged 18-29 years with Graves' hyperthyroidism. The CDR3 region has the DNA TGCAGCGTTGCCCGAATCGGGCAGGACGGCGGCTACACCTTC. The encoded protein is CSVARIGQDGGYTF.